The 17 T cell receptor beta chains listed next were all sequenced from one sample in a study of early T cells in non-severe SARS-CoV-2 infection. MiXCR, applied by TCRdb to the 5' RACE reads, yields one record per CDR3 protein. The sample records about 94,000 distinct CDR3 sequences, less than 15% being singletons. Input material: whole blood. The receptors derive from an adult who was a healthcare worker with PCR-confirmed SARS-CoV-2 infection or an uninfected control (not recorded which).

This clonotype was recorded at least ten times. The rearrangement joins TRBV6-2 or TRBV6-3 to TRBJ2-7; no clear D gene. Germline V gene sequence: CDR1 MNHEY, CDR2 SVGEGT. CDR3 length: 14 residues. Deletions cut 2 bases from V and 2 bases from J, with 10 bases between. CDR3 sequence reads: CASSYRFSPYEQYF. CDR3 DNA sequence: TGTGCCAGCAGTTACAGGTTTTCTCCCTACGAGCAGTACTTC.

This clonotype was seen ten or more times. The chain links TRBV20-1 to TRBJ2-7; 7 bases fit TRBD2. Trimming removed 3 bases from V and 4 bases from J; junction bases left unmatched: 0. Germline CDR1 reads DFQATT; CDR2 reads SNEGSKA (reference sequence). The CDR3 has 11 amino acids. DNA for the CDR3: TGCAGTGCTAGCGGGGGGTACGAGCAGTACTTC. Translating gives CSASGGYEQYF.

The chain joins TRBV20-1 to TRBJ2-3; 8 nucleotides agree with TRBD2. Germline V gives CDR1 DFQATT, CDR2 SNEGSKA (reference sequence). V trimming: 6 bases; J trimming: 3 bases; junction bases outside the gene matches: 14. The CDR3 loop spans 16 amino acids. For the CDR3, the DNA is TGCAGTGCCATACCGCGCGAGGGACTAGGGACAGATACGCAGTATTTT. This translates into CSAIPREGLGTDTQYF.

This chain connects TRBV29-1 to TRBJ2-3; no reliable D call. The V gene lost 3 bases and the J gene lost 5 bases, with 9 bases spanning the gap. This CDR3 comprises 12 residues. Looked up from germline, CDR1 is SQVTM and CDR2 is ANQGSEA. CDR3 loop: CSVEALGDTQYF. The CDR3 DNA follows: TGCAGCGTTGAGGCGCTAGGAGATACGCAGTATTTT.

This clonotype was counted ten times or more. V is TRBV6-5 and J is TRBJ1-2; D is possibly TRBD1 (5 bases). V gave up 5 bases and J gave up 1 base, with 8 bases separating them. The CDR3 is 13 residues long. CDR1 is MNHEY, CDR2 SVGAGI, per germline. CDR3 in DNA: TGTGCCAGCAGTGGGGGGTTTAACTATGGCTACACCTTC. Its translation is CASSGGFNYGYTF.

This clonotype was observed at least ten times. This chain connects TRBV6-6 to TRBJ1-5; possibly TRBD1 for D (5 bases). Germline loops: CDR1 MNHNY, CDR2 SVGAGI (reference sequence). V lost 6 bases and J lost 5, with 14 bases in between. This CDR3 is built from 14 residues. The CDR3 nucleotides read TGTGCCAGCAGAGAGACAGTACCTCATCAGCCCCAGCATTTT. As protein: CASRETVPHQPQHF.

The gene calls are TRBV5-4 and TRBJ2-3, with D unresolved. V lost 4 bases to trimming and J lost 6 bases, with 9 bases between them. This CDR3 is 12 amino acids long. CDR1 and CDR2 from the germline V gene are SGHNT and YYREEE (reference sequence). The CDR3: CASSHLHDTQYF. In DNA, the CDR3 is TGTGCCAGCAGCCACTTGCACGATACGCAGTATTTT.

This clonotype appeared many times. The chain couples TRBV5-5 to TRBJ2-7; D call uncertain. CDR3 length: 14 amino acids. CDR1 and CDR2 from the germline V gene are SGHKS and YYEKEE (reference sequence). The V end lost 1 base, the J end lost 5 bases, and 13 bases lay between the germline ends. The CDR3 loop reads CASSLYLARNEQYF. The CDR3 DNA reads TGTGCCAGCAGCTTGTACTTGGCGCGGAACGAGCAGTACTTC.

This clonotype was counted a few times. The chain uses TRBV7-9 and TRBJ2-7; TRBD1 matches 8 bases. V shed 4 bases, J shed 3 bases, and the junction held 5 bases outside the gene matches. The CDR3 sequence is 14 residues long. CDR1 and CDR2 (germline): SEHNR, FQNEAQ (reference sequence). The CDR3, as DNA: TGTGCCAGCAGCTCGGACAGGGTCAGCTACGAGCAGTACTTC. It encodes CASSSDRVSYEQYF.

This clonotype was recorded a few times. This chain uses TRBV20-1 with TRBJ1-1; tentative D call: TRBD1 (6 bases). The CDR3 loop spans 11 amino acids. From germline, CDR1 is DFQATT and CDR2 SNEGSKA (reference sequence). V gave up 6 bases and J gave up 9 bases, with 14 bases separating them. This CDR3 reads CSAHPGHQAFF. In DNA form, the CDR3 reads TGCAGTGCGCACCCGGGACACCAAGCTTTCTTT.

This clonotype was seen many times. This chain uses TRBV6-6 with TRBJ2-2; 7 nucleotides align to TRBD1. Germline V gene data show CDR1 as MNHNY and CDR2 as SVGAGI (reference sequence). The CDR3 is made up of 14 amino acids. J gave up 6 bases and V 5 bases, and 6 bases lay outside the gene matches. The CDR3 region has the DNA TGTGCCAGCAGTCCGAGGGGGCGAGCCGGGGAGCTGTTTTTT. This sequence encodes CASSPRGRAGELFF.

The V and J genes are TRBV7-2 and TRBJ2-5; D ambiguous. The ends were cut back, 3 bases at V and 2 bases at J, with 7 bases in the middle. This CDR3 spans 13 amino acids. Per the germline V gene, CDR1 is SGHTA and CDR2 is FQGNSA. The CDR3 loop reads CASSLERQETQYF. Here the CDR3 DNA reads TGTGCCAGCAGCTTGGAGAGACAAGAGACCCAGTACTTC.

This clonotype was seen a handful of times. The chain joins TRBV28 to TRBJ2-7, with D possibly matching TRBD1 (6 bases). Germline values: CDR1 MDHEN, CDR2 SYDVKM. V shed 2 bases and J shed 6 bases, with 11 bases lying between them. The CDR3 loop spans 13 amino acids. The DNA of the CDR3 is TGTGCCAGCAGTTTAGCAGGGGTCCTCGAGCAGTACTTC. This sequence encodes CASSLAGVLEQYF.

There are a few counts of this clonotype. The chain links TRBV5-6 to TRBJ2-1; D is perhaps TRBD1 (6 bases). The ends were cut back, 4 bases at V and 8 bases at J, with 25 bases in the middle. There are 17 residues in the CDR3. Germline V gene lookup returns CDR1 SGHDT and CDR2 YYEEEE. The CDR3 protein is CASSVNREKRLKYEQFF. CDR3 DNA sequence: TGTGCCAGCAGCGTAAACAGGGAAAAGCGGTTAAAATATGAGCAGTTCTTC. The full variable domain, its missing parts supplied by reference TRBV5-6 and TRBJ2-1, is DAGVTQSPTHLIKTRGQQVTLRCSPKSGHDTVSWYQQALGQGPQFIFQYYEEEERQRGNFPDRFSGHQFPNYSSELNVNALLLGDSALYLCASSVNREKRLKYEQFFGPGTRLTVL.

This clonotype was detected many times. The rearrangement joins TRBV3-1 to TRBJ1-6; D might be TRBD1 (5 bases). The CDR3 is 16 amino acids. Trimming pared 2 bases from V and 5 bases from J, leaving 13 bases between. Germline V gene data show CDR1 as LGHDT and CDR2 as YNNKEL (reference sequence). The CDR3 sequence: CASSQIPGRDNSPLHF. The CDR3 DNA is TGTGCCAGCAGCCAAATACCGGGACGGGATAATTCACCCCTCCACTTT.

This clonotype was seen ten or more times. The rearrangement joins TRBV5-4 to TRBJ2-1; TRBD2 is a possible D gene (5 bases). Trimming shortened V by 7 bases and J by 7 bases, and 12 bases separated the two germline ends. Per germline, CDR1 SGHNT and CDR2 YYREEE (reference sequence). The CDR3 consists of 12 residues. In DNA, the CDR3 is TGTGCCAGCTCTCTTGGGAGAAATGAGCAGTTCTTC. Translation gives CASSLGRNEQFF.

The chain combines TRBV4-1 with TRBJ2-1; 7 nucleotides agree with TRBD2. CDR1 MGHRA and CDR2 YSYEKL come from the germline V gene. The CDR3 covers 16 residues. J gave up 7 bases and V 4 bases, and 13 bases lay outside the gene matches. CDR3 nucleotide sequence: TGCGCCAGCAGCCGTAGGGACTACCAGAGCCAGAATGAGCAGTTCTTC. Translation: CASSRRDYQSQNEQFF.